Only a few counts were recorded for the clone carrying this T cell receptor (beta chain). The sample originates from a study of beta chain features in type 1 diabetes. The sequenced template was cDNA made from the entire isolated RNA. The assay was immunoSEQ multiplex PCR, and TCRdb's table has in-frame clones only and misses some. The sample carries about 360,000 clones, around 12% recorded once. The V end was cut by 5 bases, the J end by 2 bases, with 16 bases between. Germline V lookup: CDR1 SGHRS, CDR2 YFSETQ. This CDR3 has 15 residues. This receptor was identified in a man between 18 and 29 years old in good health. The chain links TRBV5-1 to TRBJ2-5; D is uncertain. The specimen sequenced was naive CD4+ T cells from blood. The DNA of the CDR3 is TGCGCCAGCAGTAATGCGGTTCATGATCAAGAGACCCAGTACTTC. Residues: CASSNAVHDQETQYF.